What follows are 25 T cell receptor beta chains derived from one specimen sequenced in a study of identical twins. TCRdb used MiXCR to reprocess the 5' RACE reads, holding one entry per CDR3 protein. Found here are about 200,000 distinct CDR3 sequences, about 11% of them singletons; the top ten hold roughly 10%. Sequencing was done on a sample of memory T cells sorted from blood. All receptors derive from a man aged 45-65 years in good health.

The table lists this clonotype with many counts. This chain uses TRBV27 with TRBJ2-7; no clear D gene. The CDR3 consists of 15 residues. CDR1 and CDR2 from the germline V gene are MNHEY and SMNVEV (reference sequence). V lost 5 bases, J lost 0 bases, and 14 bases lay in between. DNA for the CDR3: TGTGCCAGCAGTGCCATTGGGCTCAGCTCCTACGAGCAGTACTTC. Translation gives CASSAIGLSSYEQYF.

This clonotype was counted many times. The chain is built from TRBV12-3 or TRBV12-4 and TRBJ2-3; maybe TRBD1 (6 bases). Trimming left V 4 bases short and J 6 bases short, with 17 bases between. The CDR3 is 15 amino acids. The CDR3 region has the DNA TGTGCCAGCAGTTCTCCCCCCAGGGGAAGGGATACGCAGTATTTT. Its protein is CASSSPPRGRDTQYF.

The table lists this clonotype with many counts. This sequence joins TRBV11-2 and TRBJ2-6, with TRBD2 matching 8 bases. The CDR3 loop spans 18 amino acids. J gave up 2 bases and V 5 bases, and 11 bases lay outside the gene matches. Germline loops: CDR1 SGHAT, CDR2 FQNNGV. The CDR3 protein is CASSPLRSGGPGANVLTF. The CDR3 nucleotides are TGTGCCAGCAGCCCTCTTCGGTCGGGGGGGCCTGGGGCCAACGTCCTGACTTTC.

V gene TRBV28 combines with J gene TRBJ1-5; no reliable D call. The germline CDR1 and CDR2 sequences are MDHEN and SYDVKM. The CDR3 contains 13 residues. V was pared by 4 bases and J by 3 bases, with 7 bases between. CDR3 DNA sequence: TGTGCCAGCAGTTGGACGGACAATCAGCCCCAGCATTTT. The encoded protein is CASSWTDNQPQHF.

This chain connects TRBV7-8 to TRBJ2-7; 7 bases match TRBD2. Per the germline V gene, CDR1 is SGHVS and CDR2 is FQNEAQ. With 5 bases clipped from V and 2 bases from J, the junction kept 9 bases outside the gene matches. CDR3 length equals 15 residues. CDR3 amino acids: CASSPSGRGTYEQYF. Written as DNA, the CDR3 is TGTGCCAGCAGCCCGAGTGGGCGGGGGACCTACGAGCAGTACTTC.

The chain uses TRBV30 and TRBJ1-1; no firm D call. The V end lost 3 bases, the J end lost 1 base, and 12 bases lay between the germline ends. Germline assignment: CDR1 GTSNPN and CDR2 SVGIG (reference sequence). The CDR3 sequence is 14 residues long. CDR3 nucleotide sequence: TGTGCCTGGAGGCCCGATAACGGGAACACTGAAGCTTTCTTT. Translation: CAWRPDNGNTEAFF. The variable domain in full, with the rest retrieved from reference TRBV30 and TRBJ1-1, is SQTIHQWPATLVQPVGSPLSLECTVEGTSNPNLYWYRQAAGRGLQLLFYSVGIGQISSEVPQNLSASRPQDRQFILSSKKLLLSDSGFYLCAWRPDNGNTEAFFGQGTRLTVV.

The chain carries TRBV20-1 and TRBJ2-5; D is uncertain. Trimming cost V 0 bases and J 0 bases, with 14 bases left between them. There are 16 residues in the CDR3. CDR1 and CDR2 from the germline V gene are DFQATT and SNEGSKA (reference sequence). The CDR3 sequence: CSARDHVREYQETQYF. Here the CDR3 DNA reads TGCAGTGCTAGAGATCACGTGAGAGAGTACCAAGAGACCCAGTACTTC.

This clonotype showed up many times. This CDR3 reads CATSDTGQDVTDTQYF. CDR3 DNA: TGTGCCACCAGTGATACGGGACAGGATGTAACAGATACGCAGTATTTT. The chain carries TRBV24-1 and TRBJ2-3; 8 nucleotides align to TRBD1. J gave up 3 bases and V 3 bases, and 7 bases lay outside the gene matches. Germline lookup yields CDR1 KGHDR and CDR2 SFDVKD. The CDR3 extends over 16 amino acids.

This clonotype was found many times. The CDR3 loop is CASSLAGQGNNEQFF. The DNA for the CDR3 is TGCGCCAGCAGCTTGGCCGGACAGGGGAACAATGAGCAGTTCTTC. The chain couples TRBV5-1 to TRBJ2-1; 9 bases align to TRBD1. Looked up from germline, CDR1 is SGHRS and CDR2 is YFSETQ. The V segment lost 0 bases and the J segment 5 bases; nucleotides outside the gene matches: 3. This CDR3 has 15 amino acids.

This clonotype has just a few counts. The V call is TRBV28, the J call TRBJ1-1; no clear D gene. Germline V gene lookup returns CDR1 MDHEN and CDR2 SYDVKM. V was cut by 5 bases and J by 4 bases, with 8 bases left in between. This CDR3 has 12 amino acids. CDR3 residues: CASSPLLTEAFF. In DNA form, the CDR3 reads TGTGCCAGCAGTCCCCTTCTCACTGAAGCTTTCTTT.

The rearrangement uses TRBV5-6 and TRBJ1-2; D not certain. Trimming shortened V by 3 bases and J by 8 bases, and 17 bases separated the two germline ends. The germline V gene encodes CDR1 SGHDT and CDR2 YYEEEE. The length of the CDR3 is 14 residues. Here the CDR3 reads CASSSQAALGGYTF. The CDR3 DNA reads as TGTGCCAGCAGCTCCCAGGCGGCGTTAGGCGGCTACACCTTC.

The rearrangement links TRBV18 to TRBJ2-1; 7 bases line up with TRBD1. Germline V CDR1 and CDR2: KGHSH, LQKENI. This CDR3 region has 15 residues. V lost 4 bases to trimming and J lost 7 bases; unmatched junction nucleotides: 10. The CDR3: CASSRTGQRKNEQFF. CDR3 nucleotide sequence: TGTGCCAGCTCACGGACGGGACAGCGAAAGAATGAGCAGTTCTTC.

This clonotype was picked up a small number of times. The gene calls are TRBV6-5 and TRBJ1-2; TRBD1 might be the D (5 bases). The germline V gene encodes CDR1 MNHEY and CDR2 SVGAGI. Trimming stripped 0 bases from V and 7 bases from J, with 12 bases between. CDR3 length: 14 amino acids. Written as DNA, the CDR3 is TGTGCCAGCAGTTACTCGTACGACAGCGTTGGCTACACCTTC. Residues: CASSYSYDSVGYTF.

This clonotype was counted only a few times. The CDR3 coding sequence is TGTGCCAGCAGTCGATCTAGCGGGGCCCACTACGAGCAGTACTTC. Protein: CASSRSSGAHYEQYF. V usage is TRBV6-2 or TRBV6-3 and J usage is TRBJ2-7, with 9 bases matching TRBD2. V lost 5 bases, J lost 3 bases, and 8 bases stayed unmatched. Germline V gene sequence: CDR1 MNHEY, CDR2 SVGEGT. The CDR3 contains 15 residues.

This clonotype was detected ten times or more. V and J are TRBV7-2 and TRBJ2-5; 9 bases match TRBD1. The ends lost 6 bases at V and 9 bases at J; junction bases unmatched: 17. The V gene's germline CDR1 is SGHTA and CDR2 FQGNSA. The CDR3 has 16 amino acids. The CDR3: CASSRRGLGDRESQYF. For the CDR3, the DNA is TGTGCCAGCAGTAGAAGGGGGTTAGGGGACAGGGAGTCCCAGTACTTC.

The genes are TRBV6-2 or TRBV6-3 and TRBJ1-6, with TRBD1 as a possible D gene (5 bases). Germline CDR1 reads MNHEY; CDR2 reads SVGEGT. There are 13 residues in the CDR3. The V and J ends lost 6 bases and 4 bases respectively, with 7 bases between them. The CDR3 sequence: CASRGAYNSPLHF. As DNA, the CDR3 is TGTGCCAGCAGAGGGGCGTATAATTCACCCCTCCACTTT.

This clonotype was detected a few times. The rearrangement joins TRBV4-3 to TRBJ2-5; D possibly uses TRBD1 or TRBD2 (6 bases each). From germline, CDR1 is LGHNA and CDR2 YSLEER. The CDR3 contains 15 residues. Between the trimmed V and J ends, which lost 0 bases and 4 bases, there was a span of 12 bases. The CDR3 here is CASSQEDRGRETQYF. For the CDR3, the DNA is TGCGCCAGCAGCCAAGAAGATCGGGGGCGAGAGACCCAGTACTTC.

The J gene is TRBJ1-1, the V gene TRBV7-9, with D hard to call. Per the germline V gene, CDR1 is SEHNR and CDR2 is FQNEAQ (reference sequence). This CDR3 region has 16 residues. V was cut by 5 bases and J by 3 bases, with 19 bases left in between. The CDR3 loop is CASSPRPGLTHTEAFF. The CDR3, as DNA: TGTGCCAGCAGCCCTCGTCCTGGACTTACTCACACTGAAGCTTTCTTT.

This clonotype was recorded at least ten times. The CDR3 bases are TGCAGTGCTAGAGACAGGGGGAACACCGGGGAGCTGTTTTTT. This encodes CSARDRGNTGELFF. The chain is built from TRBV20-1 and TRBJ2-2; D possibly corresponds to TRBD1 (6 bases). Germline values: CDR1 DFQATT, CDR2 SNEGSKA (reference sequence). The germline V and J ends were trimmed by 0 bases and 1 base, with 6 bases remaining between them. There are 14 residues in the CDR3.

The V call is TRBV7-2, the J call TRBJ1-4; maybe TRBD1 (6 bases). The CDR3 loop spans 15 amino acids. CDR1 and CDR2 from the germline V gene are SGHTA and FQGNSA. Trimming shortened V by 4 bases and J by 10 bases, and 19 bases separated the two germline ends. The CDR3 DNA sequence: TGTGCCAGCAGCTCAGGGGTGGGCATGAACGGAAAACTGTTTTTT. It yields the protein CASSSGVGMNGKLFF.

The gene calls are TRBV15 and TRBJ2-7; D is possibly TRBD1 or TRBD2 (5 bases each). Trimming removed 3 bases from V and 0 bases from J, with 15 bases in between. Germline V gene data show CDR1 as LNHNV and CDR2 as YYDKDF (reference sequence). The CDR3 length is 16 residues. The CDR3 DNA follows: TGTGCCACCAGCAGGACCGGGACCCAGAGCTCCTACGAGCAGTACTTC. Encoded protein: CATSRTGTQSSYEQYF.

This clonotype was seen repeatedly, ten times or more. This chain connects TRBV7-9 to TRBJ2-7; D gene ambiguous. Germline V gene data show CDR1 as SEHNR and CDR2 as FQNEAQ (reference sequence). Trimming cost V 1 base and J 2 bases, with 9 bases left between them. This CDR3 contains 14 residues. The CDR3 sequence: CASSLGAQTYEQYF. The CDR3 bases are TGTGCCAGCAGCTTAGGTGCGCAGACCTACGAGCAGTACTTC. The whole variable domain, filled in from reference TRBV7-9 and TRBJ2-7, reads DTGVSQNPRHKITKRGQNVTFRCDPISEHNRLYWYRQTLGQGPEFLTYFQNEAQLEKSRLLSDRFSAERPKGSFSTLEIQRTEQGDSAMYLCASSLGAQTYEQYFGPGTRLTVT.

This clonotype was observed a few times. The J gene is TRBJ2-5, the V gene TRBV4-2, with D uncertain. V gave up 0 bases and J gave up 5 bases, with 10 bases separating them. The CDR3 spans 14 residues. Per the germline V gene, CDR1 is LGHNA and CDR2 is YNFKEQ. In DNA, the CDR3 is TGTGCCAGCAGCCAAGATGGGTCGAGGGAGACCCAGTACTTC. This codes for CASSQDGSRETQYF.

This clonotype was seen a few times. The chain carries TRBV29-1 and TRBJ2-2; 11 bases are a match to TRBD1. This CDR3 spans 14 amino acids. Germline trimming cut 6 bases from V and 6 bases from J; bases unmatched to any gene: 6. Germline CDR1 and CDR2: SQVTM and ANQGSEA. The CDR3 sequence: CSVGQGGDSGELFF. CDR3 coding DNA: TGCAGCGTGGGACAGGGGGGAGACTCCGGGGAGCTGTTTTTT.

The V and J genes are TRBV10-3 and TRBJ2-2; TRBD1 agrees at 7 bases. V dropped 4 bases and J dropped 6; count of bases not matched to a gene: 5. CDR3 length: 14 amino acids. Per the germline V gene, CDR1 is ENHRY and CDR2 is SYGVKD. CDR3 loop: CAISADRSPGELFF. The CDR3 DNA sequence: TGTGCCATCAGTGCGGACAGGTCTCCCGGGGAGCTGTTTTTT.